The 26 T cell receptor beta chains below come from one sample, sequenced in a study of vaccination and CD4 T cells after COVID-19. No cognate antigen is known for these TCRs. Sequencing of the DNA from cultured CD4+ T cells was carried out with the Oncomine TCR Beta short-read assay. TCRdb itself ran the PCR reads through MiXCR, one entry per CDR3 protein. This sample yields more than 12,000 distinct CDR3 sequences, of which 53% are seen a single time; 10% belongs to the top ten. As to treatment: approximately nine-day PBMC culture with coronavirus spike peptide pools or control peptides (ViraFEST assay). Specimen: CD4+ T cells from blood, cultured in vitro, collected before SARS-CoV-2 vaccination. These receptors were obtained from a human donor who had recovered from COVID-19.

CDR3 in DNA: TGCGCCAGCAGCCCGGGATCGGGCTACAATGAGCAGTTCTTC. Amino acids: CASSPGSGYNEQFF. The chain uses TRBV5-1 and TRBJ2-1; D might be TRBD2 (5 bases). V was clipped by 4 bases and J by 3 bases, with 11 bases between them. This CDR3 is 14 amino acids long. Germline V gene sequence: CDR1 SGHRS, CDR2 YFSETQ. Full variable domain (remainder filled in from reference TRBV5-1 and TRBJ2-1): KAGVTQTPRYLIKTRGQQVTLSCSPISGHRSVSWYQQTPGQGLQFLFEYFSETQRNKGNFPGRFSGRQFSNSRSEMNVSTLELGDSALYLCASSPGSGYNEQFFGPGTRLTVL.

Only a few counts were recorded for this clonotype. J is TRBJ1-3 and V is TRBV6-1; possibly TRBD1 for D (6 bases). The CDR3 runs 14 residues. Trimming shortened V by 8 bases and J by 0 bases, and 11 bases separated the two germline ends. The germline CDR1 and CDR2 sequences are MNHNS and SASEGT. CDR3 region: CASLRGSSGNTIYF. The CDR3 bases are TGTGCCAGCCTCAGGGGATCCTCTGGAAACACCATATATTTT.

The chain combines TRBV30 with TRBJ1-5; D is possibly TRBD1 (5 bases). The CDR3 covers 13 residues. Trimming shortened V by 7 bases and J by 3 bases, and 13 bases separated the two germline ends. CDR1 is GTSNPN and CDR2 is SVGIG in the germline V gene (reference sequence). The CDR3 is CASSGDPNQPQHF. CDR3 nucleotides: TGTGCCTCTTCTGGGGACCCCAATCAGCCCCAGCATTTT.

The J gene is TRBJ1-6, the V gene TRBV7-9; the D is unclear. This CDR3 spans 14 amino acids. V shed 3 bases and J shed 4 bases, with 7 bases lying between them. The germline V gene has CDR1 SEHNR and CDR2 FQNEAQ (reference sequence). The CDR3 reads CASSFGSYNSPLHF. CDR3 in DNA: TGTGCCAGCAGCTTCGGATCTTATAATTCACCCCTCCACTTT.

The rearrangement joins TRBV4-1 to TRBJ1-5; 7 positions match TRBD1. The V gene's germline CDR1 is MGHRA and CDR2 YSYEKL. V gave up 2 bases and J gave up 5 bases; unmatched junction bases: 9. The CDR3 spans 16 residues. CDR3 DNA: TGCGCCAGCAGCCAAACACTTGGCAGGGGGTATCAGCCCCAGCATTTT. Its protein is CASSQTLGRGYQPQHF.

The J gene is TRBJ2-1, the V gene TRBV29-1; no definite D call. This CDR3 has 17 residues. Looked up from germline, CDR1 is SQVTM and CDR2 is ANQGSEA. The V end lost 3 bases, the J end lost 3 bases, and 21 bases lay between the germline ends. The DNA for the CDR3 is TGCAGCGTTGAGGGTAGCAAGGAAGCAGATAACTACAATGAGCAGTTCTTC. Protein: CSVEGSKEADNYNEQFF.

The rearrangement joins TRBV6-2 or TRBV6-3 to TRBJ2-1; D could derive from TRBD1 or TRBD2 (5 bases each). The CDR3 runs to 15 residues. Germline loops: CDR1 MNHEY, CDR2 SVGEGT. Trimming took 2 bases from V and 8 from J, leaving 16 bases between them. CDR3 region: CASSYTAAGFYEQFF. The CDR3 nucleotides read TGTGCCAGCAGTTACACAGCGGCAGGGTTTTATGAGCAGTTCTTC.

This chain links TRBV7-9 with TRBJ2-3; 8 nucleotides agree with TRBD2. In germline, CDR1 is SEHNR, CDR2 FQNEAQ (reference sequence). V gave up 1 base and J gave up 6 bases; unmatched junction bases: 6. The length of the CDR3 is 15 residues. CDR3 amino acids: CASSLVAGYIDTQYF. Written as DNA, the CDR3 is TGTGCCAGCAGCTTAGTAGCGGGGTACATTGATACGCAGTATTTT.

The chain recombines TRBV19 with TRBJ1-5, with D tentatively TRBD1 (5 bases). The CDR3 runs to 15 residues. Germline values: CDR1 LNHDA, CDR2 SQIVND (reference sequence). The V gene lost 5 bases and the J gene lost 3 bases, with 14 bases spanning the gap. Here the CDR3 reads CASSSFEGSNQPQHF. CDR3 DNA sequence: TGTGCCAGTAGTTCGTTTGAGGGGTCCAATCAGCCCCAGCATTTT. The full variable domain, rest sourced from reference TRBV19 and TRBJ1-5, is DGGITQSPKYLFRKEGQNVTLSCEQNLNHDAMYWYRQDPGQGLRLIYYSQIVNDFQKGDIAEGYSVSREKKESFPLTVTSAQKNPTAFYLCASSSFEGSNQPQHFGDGTRLSIL.

A few counts support this clonotype. This sequence joins TRBV12-3 or TRBV12-4 and TRBJ2-7; D gene ambiguous. CDR3 length: 13 amino acids. V lost 6 bases to trimming and J lost 4 bases, with 13 bases between them. The DNA for the CDR3 is TGTGCCAGCAGATGGAGAACCGAGTACGAGCAGTACTTC. Translating it yields CASRWRTEYEQYF.

The chain links TRBV7-9 to TRBJ2-7; TRBD1 or TRBD2 may be the D gene (5 bases each). V was cut by 4 bases and J by 2 bases, with 15 bases left in between. CDR1 SEHNR and CDR2 FQNEAQ come from the germline V gene (reference sequence). The CDR3 is made up of 15 amino acids. The CDR3 coding sequence is TGTGCCAGCAGCTCCACCGGTGGGGGTACCTACGAGCAGTACTTC. Translating gives CASSSTGGGTYEQYF.

This clonotype was counted a single time. The V gene is TRBV2, the J gene TRBJ1-5, with TRBD1 matching over 9 bases. Germline CDR1 reads SNHLY; CDR2 reads FYNNEI. This CDR3 is 17 amino acids long. The ends lost 6 bases at V and 0 bases at J; junction bases unmatched: 9. CDR3 loop: CASRGTGSKYSNQPQHF. The CDR3 nucleotides are TGTGCCAGCAGGGGGACAGGGAGCAAGTATAGCAATCAGCCCCAGCATTTT.

The chain couples TRBV7-9 to TRBJ1-6, with TRBD1 as a possible D gene (6 bases). This CDR3 contains 15 residues. In germline, CDR1 is SEHNR, CDR2 FQNEAQ (reference sequence). V was clipped by 5 bases and J by 7 bases, with 15 bases between them. The CDR3 loop is CASSPRGQGNSPLHF. Here the CDR3 DNA reads TGTGCCAGCAGCCCCAGAGGGCAGGGGAATTCACCCCTCCACTTT.

This clonotype was counted only a few times. CDR3 coding DNA: TGTGCCAGCAGCTTCGGGGACACTGAAGCTTTCTTT. Translating gives CASSFGDTEAFF. V and J are TRBV7-9 and TRBJ1-1; D remains unclear. V was trimmed by 3 bases and J by 3 bases, leaving 5 bases between them. CDR1 and CDR2 from the germline V gene are SEHNR and FQNEAQ (reference sequence). There are 12 residues in the CDR3. The full variable domain, with the rest looked up from reference TRBV7-9 and TRBJ1-1, is DTGVSQNPRHKITKRGQNVTFRCDPISEHNRLYWYRQTLGQGPEFLTYFQNEAQLEKSRLLSDRFSAERPKGSFSTLEIQRTEQGDSAMYLCASSFGDTEAFFGQGTRLTVV.

The chain combines TRBV7-3 with TRBJ2-3; D might be TRBD1 or TRBD2, each matching 5 bases. Germline V lookup: CDR1 SGHTA, CDR2 FQGTGA. The CDR3 extends over 15 amino acids. V was clipped by 3 bases and J by 2 bases, with 12 bases between them. The CDR3 sequence is CASSLGPGNTDTQYF. The CDR3 DNA reads as TGTGCCAGCAGCTTGGGACCTGGCAACACAGATACGCAGTATTTT.

The V gene is TRBV6-5, the J gene TRBJ1-1, with no clear D. The germline V gene encodes CDR1 MNHEY and CDR2 SVGAGI. The CDR3 is made up of 14 amino acids. Trimming removed 0 bases at V and 0 bases at J, with 5 bases between. The CDR3 region is CASSYSMLNTEAFF. In DNA, the CDR3 is TGTGCCAGCAGTTACTCGATGTTGAACACTGAAGCTTTCTTT.

J is TRBJ1-2 and V is TRBV20-1; 7 bases are a match to TRBD1. Germline lookup yields CDR1 DFQATT and CDR2 SNEGSKA (reference sequence). The ends lost 5 bases at V and 2 bases at J; junction bases unmatched: 5. There are 13 residues in the CDR3. As DNA, the CDR3 is TGCAGTGCTTGGGACAGAAGAAACTATGGCTACACCTTC. This translates into CSAWDRRNYGYTF.

In its sample, this clonotype was seen a few times. The chain combines TRBV20-1 with TRBJ1-5, with D hard to call. V was clipped by 3 bases and J by 4 bases, with 10 bases between them. The CDR3 has 13 amino acids. Germline V gene data show CDR1 as DFQATT and CDR2 as SNEGSKA (reference sequence). In DNA, the CDR3 is TGCAGTGCTAGTTTACAGCATAATCAGCCCCAGCATTTT. Its translation is CSASLQHNQPQHF.

This clonotype was recorded only once. The rearrangement uses TRBV30 and TRBJ1-3, with a weak D call TRBD1 (5 bases). With 2 bases removed from V and 4 bases from J, the gap between germline ends came to 9 bases. The CDR3 totals 13 residues. Looked up from germline, CDR1 is GTSNPN and CDR2 is SVGIG (reference sequence). The CDR3 sequence: CAWSPGSGNTIYF. The CDR3, as DNA: TGTGCCTGGAGTCCAGGGTCGGGAAACACCATATATTTT.

The V gene is TRBV7-3, the J gene TRBJ1-1, with D maybe TRBD1 (6 bases). The CDR3 loop spans 15 amino acids. Trimming cost V 5 bases and J 4 bases, with 17 bases left between them. Germline lookup yields CDR1 SGHTA and CDR2 FQGTGA. The CDR3 nucleotides are TGTGCCAGCAGCCCAACCGGTCAGGGGATCACTGAAGCTTTCTTT. Its translation is CASSPTGQGITEAFF.

The gene calls are TRBV12-3 or TRBV12-4 and TRBJ2-1, with no clear D. This CDR3 has 13 amino acids. Trimming left V 7 bases short and J 0 bases short, with 7 bases between. This chain's CDR3 is CASTPSSYNEQFF. In nucleotides, the CDR3 is TGTGCCAGCACTCCCAGCTCCTACAATGAGCAGTTCTTC.

This rearrangement joins TRBV28 to TRBJ2-5; a weak D match, TRBD2 (5 bases). Trimming cost V 10 bases and J 5 bases, with 26 bases left between them. The CDR3 spans 16 residues. Germline CDR1 and CDR2: MDHEN and SYDVKM. In DNA, the CDR3 is TGTGCCACCCAAGGGATTGGCGGGCAGTCAAGGGAGACCCAGTACTTC. As protein: CATQGIGGQSRETQYF.

A few counts support this clonotype. J is TRBJ2-5 and V is TRBV6-1, with TRBD2 identical over 13 bases. CDR3 length: 14 amino acids. Germline CDR1 and CDR2: MNHNS and SASEGT. The V gene end was trimmed by 7 bases and the J gene end by 5 bases; junction bases not matched to a gene: 4. The CDR3 bases are TGTGCCAGCAAACTAGCGGGAGGGAGGGAGACCCAGTACTTC. Residues: CASKLAGGRETQYF.

This chain connects TRBV7-2 to TRBJ2-7, with D possibly being TRBD1 (6 bases). The CDR3 spans 15 residues. CDR1 and CDR2 from the germline V gene are SGHTA and FQGNSA. Trimming shortened V by 5 bases and J by 1 base, and 15 bases separated the two germline ends. The CDR3 bases are TGTGCCAGCAGCGTAGTATTACAGGGATCCTACGAGCAGTACTTC. It is translated as CASSVVLQGSYEQYF.

This chain uses TRBV28 with TRBJ1-6, with a tentative D call TRBD1 (5 bases). The CDR3 runs to 11 residues. Per the germline V gene, CDR1 is MDHEN and CDR2 is SYDVKM. V was cut by 11 bases and J by 7 bases, with 9 bases left in between. CDR3 sequence: CARGGNSPLHF. In DNA, the CDR3 is TGTGCCCGGGGGGGGAATTCACCCCTCCACTTT.

The V call is TRBV20-1, the J call TRBJ2-2; a possible D gene is TRBD1 (6 bases). Germline CDR1 reads DFQATT; CDR2 reads SNEGSKA (reference sequence). V lost 5 bases and J lost 6, with 16 bases in between. There are 14 residues in the CDR3. The CDR3: CSAPTTGLAGELFF. The DNA for the CDR3 is TGCAGTGCTCCTACTACAGGGTTAGCCGGGGAGCTGTTTTTT.